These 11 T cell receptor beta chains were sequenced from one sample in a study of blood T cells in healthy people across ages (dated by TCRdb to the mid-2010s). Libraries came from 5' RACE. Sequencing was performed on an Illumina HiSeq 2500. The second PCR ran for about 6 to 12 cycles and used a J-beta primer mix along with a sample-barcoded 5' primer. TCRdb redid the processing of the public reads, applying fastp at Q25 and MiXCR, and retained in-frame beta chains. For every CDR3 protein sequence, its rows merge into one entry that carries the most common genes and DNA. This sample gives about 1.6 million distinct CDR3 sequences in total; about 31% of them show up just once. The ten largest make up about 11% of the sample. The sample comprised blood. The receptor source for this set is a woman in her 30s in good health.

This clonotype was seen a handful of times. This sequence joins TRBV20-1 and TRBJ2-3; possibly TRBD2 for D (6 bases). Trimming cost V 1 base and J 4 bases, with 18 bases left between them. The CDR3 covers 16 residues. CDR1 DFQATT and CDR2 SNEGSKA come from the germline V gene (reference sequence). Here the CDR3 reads CSARGWTTKNADTQYF. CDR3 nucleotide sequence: TGCAGTGCTAGAGGGTGGACTACAAAGAACGCAGATACGCAGTATTTT.

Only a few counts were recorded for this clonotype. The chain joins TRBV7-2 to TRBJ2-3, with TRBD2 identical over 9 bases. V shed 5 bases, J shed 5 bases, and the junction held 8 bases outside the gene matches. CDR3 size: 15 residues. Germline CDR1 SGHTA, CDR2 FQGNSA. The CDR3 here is CASSISGSPGDTQYF. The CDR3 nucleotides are TGTGCCAGCAGCATTAGCGGGAGCCCTGGAGATACGCAGTATTTT.

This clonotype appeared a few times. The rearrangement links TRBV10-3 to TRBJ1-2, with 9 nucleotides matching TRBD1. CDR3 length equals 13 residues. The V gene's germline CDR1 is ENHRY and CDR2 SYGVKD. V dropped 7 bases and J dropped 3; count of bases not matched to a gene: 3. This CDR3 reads CAITRQGDYGYTF. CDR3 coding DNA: TGTGCCATCACGAGACAGGGGGACTATGGCTACACCTTC.

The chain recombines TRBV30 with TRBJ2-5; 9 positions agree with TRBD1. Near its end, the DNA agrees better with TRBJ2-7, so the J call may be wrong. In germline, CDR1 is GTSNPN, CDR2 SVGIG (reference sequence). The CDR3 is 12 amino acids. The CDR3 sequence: CAWGDRGYEQYF. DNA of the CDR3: TGTGCCTGGGGAGACAGGGGGTACGAGCAGTACTTC.

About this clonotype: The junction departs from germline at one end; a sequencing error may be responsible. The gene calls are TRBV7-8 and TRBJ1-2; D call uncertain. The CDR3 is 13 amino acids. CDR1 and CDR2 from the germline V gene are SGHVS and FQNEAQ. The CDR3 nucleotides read TGTGTCAGCAGCTTACGGACGGAGCTTGGCTACACCTTC. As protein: CVSSLRTELGYTF.

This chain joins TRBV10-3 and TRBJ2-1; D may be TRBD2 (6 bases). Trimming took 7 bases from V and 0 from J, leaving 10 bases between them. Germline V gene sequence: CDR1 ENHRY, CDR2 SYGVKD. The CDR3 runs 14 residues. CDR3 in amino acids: CAIKAGSSYNEQFF. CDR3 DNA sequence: TGTGCCATCAAGGCGGGGAGCTCCTACAATGAGCAGTTCTTC.

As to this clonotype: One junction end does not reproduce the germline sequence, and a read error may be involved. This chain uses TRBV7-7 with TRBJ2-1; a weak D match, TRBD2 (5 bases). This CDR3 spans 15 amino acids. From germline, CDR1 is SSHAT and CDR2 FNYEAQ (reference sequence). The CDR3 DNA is TGTGCTAGCAGCTTAGCGCTCGATAGCTTCAATGAGCAGTTCTTC. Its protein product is CASSLALDSFNEQFF.

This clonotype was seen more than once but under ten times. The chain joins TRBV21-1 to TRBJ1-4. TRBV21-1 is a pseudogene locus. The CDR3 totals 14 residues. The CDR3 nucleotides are TGTGCCAGCAGCGGTACGGGAGCCGGGGAAAAACTGTTTTTT. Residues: CASSGTGAGEKLFF.

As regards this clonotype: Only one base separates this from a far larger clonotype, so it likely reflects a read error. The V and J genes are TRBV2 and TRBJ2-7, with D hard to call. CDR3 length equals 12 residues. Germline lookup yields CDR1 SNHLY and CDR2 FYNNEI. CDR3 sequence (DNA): TGTGCCAGCAGCCAAGGGTCCTACGAGCGGTACTTC. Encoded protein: CASSQGSYERYF.

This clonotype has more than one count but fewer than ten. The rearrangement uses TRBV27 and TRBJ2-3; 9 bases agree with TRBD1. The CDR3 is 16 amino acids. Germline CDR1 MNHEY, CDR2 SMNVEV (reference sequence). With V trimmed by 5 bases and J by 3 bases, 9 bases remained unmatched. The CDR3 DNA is TGTGCCAGCAGTCCCGACAGGGGGTGGGGGACAGATACGCAGTATTTT. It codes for CASSPDRGWGTDTQYF.

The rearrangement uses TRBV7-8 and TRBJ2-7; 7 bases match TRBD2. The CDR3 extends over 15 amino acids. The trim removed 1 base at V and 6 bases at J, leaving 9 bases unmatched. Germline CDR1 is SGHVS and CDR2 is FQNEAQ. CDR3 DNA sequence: TGTGCCAGCAGCTTAGTGGGGGGGAGTGGGCTCGAGCAGTACTTC. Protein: CASSLVGGSGLEQYF.